What follows are 4 T cell receptor beta chains derived from one specimen sequenced in a study of cytomegalovirus exposure and HLA in healthy donors. PCR primers comprised 60 Vbeta and 13 Jbeta primers. The data were produced by immunoSEQ multiplex PCR, yet TCRdb's version contains in-frame clones alone and is incomplete. Found here are about 97,000 clones, around a tenth of them singletons; the top ten hold approximately 5.1%. The sample was PBMCs. These receptors were taken from a man in his fifties in good health and CMV-seropositive.

In its sample, this clone was seen a few times. The rearrangement uses TRBV6-5 and TRBJ2-3; 10 nucleotides match TRBD2. J gave up 1 base and V 6 bases, and 4 bases lay outside the gene matches. CDR1 is MNHEY and CDR2 is SVGAGI in the germline V gene. The CDR3 consists of 15 residues. The CDR3 spells CASRGLAGGTDTQYF. The CDR3 coding sequence is TGTGCCAGCAGGGGCCTAGCGGGGGGCACAGATACGCAGTATTTT.

V gene TRBV14 combines with J gene TRBJ2-5, with D possibly TRBD2 on 5 matching bases. Germline V gene sequence: CDR1 SGHDN, CDR2 FVKESK. V was trimmed by 1 base and J by 9 bases, leaving 12 bases between them. The CDR3 has 13 amino acids. The CDR3 region has the DNA TGTGCCAGCAGCCAAGCGACGGCCGGGGCCCAGTACTTC. Translated: CASSQATAGAQYF. Together with reference TRBV14 and TRBJ2-5, the CDR3 gives the full variable domain: EAGVTQFPSHSVIEKGQTVTLRCDPISGHDNLYWYRRVMGKEIKFLLHFVKESKQDESGMPNNRFLAERTGGTYSTLKVQPAELEDSGVYFCASSQATAGAQYFGPGTRLLVL.

This chain links TRBV28 with TRBJ1-2, with 10 bases lining up with TRBD1. Germline V gives CDR1 MDHEN, CDR2 SYDVKM. Trimming removed 6 bases from V and 4 bases from J; junction bases left unmatched: 8. The length of the CDR3 is 15 residues. CDR3: CASRVPGQGTYGYTF. CDR3 coding DNA: TGTGCCAGCAGGGTTCCGGGACAGGGGACCTATGGCTACACCTTC.

This clone was detected a few times. The CDR3 region is CASSTGQMSSGANVLTF. CDR3 sequence (DNA): TGCGCCAGCAGCACGGGACAGATGAGCTCTGGGGCCAACGTCCTGACTTTC. The chain uses TRBV5-1 and TRBJ2-6, with 7 bases matching TRBD1. The CDR3 sequence is 17 residues long. Trimming cost V 4 bases and J 0 bases; bases outside gene matches: 7. Germline CDR1 SGHRS, CDR2 YFSETQ.